The clone carrying this TCR beta chain turned up a few times. The antigen is undetermined. Via MiXCR, TCRdb re-called the reads, giving one row per CDR3 protein. The data hold about 260,000 distinct CDR3 sequences, with approximately 10% observed a single time. This entry belongs to a study of T cell repertoires in cytomegalovirus infection. Study-wide background: Both a matching HLA type and CMV infection were indicated by public TCR beta signatures.

General study points: Totalled public TCR beta family frequency picked out people who carried CMV plus the relevant HLA. Across the ex vivo response, the dominant clonotypes were HLA-C-restricted CMV-specific TCR beta clonotypes.

This TCR came from a human donor in good health (CMV status not recorded). Some clones in this sample may be carry-over from other donors' samples. Source material: PBMCs.

Written as DNA, the CDR3 is TGTGCCAGCAGCTTCGTTGTAAAGGACAGGGAATATTTT. This translates into CASSFVVKDREYF. The chain links TRBV11-2 to TRBJ2-3, with 8 bases lining up with TRBD1. CDR3 size: 13 residues. The germline V gene has CDR1 SGHAT and CDR2 FQNNGV. J lost 15 bases, V lost 3 bases, and 11 bases had no gene match. Together with reference TRBV11-2 and TRBJ2-3, the CDR3 gives the full variable domain: EAGVAQSPRYKIIEKRQSVAFWCNPISGHATLYWYQQILGQGPKLLIQFQNNGVVDDSQLPKDRFSAERLKGVDSTLKIQPAKLEDSAVYLCASSFVVKDREYFGPGTRLTVL.